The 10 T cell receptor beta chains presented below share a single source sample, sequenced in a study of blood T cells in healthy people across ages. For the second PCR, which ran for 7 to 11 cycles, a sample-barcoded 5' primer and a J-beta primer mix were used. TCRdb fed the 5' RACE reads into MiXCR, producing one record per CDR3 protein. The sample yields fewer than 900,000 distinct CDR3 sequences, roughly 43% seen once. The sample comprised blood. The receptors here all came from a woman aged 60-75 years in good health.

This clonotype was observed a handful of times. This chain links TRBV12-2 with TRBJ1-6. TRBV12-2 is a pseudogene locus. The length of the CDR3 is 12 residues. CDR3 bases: TGTGCAAGTCGCTTAGAGGCTTCACCCCTCCACTTT. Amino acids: CASRLEASPLHF.

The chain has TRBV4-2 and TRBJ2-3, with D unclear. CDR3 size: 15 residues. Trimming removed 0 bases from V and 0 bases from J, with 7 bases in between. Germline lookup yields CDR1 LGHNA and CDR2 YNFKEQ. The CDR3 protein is CASSQEWLSTDTQYF. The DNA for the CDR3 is TGTGCCAGCAGCCAAGAATGGCTTAGCACAGATACGCAGTATTTT.

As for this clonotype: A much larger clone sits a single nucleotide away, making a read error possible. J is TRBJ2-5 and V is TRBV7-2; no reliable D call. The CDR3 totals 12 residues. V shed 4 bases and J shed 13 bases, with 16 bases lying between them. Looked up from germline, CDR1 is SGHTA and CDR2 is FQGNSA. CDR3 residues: CASSSATYERYF. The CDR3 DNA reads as TGTGCCAGCAGCTCAGCAACCTACGAGCGGTACTTC.

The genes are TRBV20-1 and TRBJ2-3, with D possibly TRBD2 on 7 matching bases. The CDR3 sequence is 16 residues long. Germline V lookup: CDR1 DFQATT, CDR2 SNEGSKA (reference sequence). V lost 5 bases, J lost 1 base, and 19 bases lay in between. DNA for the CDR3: TGCAGTGCTTTGGGGAGGGGGTATCGAGGCACAGATACGCAGTATTTT. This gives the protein CSALGRGYRGTDTQYF.

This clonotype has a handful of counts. DNA of the CDR3: TGCAGTGCTAGGGAGAGACAGGGTGCTCAGCCCCAGCATTTT. Translated, it gives CSARERQGAQPQHF. The V and J genes are TRBV20-1 and TRBJ1-5, with 7 bases lining up with TRBD1. This CDR3 region has 14 residues. Germline values: CDR1 DFQATT, CDR2 SNEGSKA (reference sequence). Unmatched junction bases numbered 8, after V lost 3 bases and J lost 6 bases.

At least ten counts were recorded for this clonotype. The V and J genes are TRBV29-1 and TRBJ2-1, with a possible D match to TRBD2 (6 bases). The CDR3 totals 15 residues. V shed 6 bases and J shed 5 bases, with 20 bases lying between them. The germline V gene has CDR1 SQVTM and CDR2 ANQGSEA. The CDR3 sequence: CSVESLWGRNNEQFF. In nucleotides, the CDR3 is TGCAGCGTCGAATCCCTTTGGGGGAGGAACAATGAGCAGTTCTTC.

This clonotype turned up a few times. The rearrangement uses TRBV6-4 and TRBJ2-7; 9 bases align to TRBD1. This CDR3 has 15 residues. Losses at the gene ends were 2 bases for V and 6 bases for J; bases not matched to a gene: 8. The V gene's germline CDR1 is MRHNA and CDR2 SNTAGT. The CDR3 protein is CASSDPTGQGCEQYF. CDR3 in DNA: TGTGCCAGCAGTGACCCCACGGGACAGGGATGCGAGCAGTACTTC.

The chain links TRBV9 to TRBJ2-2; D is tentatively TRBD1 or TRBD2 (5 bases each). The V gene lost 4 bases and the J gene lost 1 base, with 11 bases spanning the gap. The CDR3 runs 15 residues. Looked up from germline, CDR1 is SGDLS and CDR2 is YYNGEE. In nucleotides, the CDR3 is TGTGCCAGCAGCCGGAGAGGGGAGAACACCGGGGAGCTGTTTTTT. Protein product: CASSRRGENTGELFF.

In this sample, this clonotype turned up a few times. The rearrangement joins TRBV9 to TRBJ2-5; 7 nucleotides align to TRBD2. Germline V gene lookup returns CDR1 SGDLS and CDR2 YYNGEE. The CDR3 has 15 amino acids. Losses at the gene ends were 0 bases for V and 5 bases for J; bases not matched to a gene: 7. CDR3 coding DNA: TGTGCCAGCAGCGTAGGTGGCGGGAGTATCGAGACCCAGTACTTC. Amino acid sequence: CASSVGGGSIETQYF. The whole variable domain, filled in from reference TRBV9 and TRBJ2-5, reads DSGVTQTPKHLITATGQRVTLRCSPRSGDLSVYWYQQSLDQGLQFLIQYYNGEERAKGNILERFSAQQFPDLHSELNLSSLELGDSALYFCASSVGGGSIETQYFGPGTRLLVL.

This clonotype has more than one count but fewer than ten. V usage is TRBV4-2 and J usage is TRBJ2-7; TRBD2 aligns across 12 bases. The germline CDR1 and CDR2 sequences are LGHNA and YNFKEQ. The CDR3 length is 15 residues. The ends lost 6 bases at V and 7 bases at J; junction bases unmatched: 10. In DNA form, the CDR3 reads TGTGCCAGCAGGTCTCTAGCGGGGGGGGATCATGAGCAGTACTTC. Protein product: CASRSLAGGDHEQYF.